Given below is one TCR beta chain in context. Its antigen is not identified. Construction of the TCRbeta library involved unique molecular identifiers. TCRdb re-called the PCR reads with MiXCR, one entry per CDR3 protein. The sample yields over 200,000 distinct CDR3 sequences, 9.5% to 13% seen once. The sample originates from a study of T-cell reconstitution after alpha-beta-depleted transplantation in children. Study results and limitations: From newly produced T cells came most of the T-cell counts and diversity one year after transplant. High day-60 TCRbeta diversity in some patients came from surviving recipient T cells and thymic progenitors.

V dropped 2 bases and J dropped 3 bases, with 18 bases sitting between them. Germline V gene lookup returns CDR1 SGHKS and CDR2 YYEKEE (reference sequence). The CDR3 has 16 amino acids. The receptor comes from a child under three years old with acute myeloid leukemia, due to receive a stem cell transplant. The V and J genes are TRBV5-5 and TRBJ2-7; D is tentatively TRBD1 or TRBD2 (7 bases each). The sample was PBMCs, taken before TCRalphabeta/CD19-depleted stem cell transplant. The CDR3 here is CASSFVPGGGFYEQYF. CDR3 in DNA: TGTGCCAGCAGCTTTGTACCAGGGGGGGGTTTCTACGAGCAGTACTTC.